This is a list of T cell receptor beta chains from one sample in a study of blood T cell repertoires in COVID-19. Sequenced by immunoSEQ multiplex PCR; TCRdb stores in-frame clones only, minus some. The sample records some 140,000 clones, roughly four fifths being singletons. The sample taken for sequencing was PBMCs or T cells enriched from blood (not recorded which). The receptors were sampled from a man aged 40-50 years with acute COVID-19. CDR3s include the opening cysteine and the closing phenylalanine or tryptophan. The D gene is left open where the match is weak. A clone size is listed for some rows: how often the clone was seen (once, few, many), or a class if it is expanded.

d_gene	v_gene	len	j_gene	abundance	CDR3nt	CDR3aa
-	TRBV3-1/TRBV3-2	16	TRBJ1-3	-	TGTGCCAGCAGCCTAAGGGAGGGCTACTCTGGAAACACCATATATTTT	CASSLREGYSGNTIYF
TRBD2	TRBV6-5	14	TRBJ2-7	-	TGTGCCAGCAGTTACTTGGCGGGAGAGGGCGAGCAGTACTTC	CASSYLAGEGEQYF
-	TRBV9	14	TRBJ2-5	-	TGTGCCAGCAGCGTAGCGTCCCCCGGAGAGACCCAGTACTTC	CASSVASPGETQYF
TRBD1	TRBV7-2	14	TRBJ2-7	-	TGTGCCAGCAGCTCAGGTTCATTGGGACAGGGTCTTTACTTC	CASSSGSLGQGLYF
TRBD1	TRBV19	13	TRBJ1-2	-	TGTGCCAGTATGACGGGACAGGGGGACGGCTACACCTTC	CASMTGQGDGYTF
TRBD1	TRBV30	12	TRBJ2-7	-	TGTGCCTGGAAAAAGGGGACAGGGGAGCAGTACTTC	CAWKKGTGEQYF
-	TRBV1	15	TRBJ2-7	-	TGCACCAGCAGCCAAGATAAGGGGGCCCCCTACGAGCAGTACTTC	CTSSQDKGAPYEQYF
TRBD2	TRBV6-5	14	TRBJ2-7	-	TGTGCCAGCACTGGGACTAGCGGGAGCTACGAGCAGTACTTC	CASTGTSGSYEQYF
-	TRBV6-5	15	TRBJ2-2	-	TGTGCCAGCACCCTTTTTGAGCCTCGGACCGGGGAGCTGTTTTTT	CASTLFEPRTGELFF
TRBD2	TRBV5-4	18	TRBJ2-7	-	TGTGCCAGCAGCTTGGGGGGACTAGCGGGAGGCCCCTCCTACGAGCAGTACTTC	CASSLGGLAGGPSYEQYF
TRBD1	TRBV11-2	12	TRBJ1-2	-	TGTGCCAGCAGCCGACAGGGGGATGGCTACACCTTC	CASSRQGDGYTF
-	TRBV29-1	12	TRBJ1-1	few	TGCAGCGCATTACGACATAACACTGAAGCTTTCTTT	CSALRHNTEAFF
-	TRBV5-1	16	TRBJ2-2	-	TGCGCCAGCAGCTTGGAACAGATAGCGAACACCGGGGAGCTGTTTTTT	CASSLEQIANTGELFF
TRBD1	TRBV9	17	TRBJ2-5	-	TGTGCCAGCAGCGTAGCATCCGGGACAGGATACCAAGAGACCCAGTACTTC	CASSVASGTGYQETQYF
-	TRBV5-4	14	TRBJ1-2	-	TGTGCCAGCAGCTTATCCGGGGCTAACTATGGCTACACCTTC	CASSLSGANYGYTF
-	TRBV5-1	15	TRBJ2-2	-	TGCGCCAGCTCTGGGGGGGCCGGTAACACCGGGGAGCTGTTTTTT	CASSGGAGNTGELFF
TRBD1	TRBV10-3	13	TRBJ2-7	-	TGTGCCATCAGTTGGGACAGCCCCTACGAGCAGTACTTC	CAISWDSPYEQYF
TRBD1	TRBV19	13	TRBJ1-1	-	TGTGCCAGTAGTATAGGGACAGGCACTGAAGCTTTCTTT	CASSIGTGTEAFF
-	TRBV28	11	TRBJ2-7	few	TGTGCCAGCAGTTTCACCTACGAGCAGTACTTC	CASSFTYEQYF
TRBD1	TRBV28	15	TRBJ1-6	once	TGTGCCAGCAGCTACCCGGGACAGTATAATTCACCCCTCCACTTT	CASSYPGQYNSPLHF
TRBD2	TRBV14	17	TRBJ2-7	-	TGTGCCAGCAGCCAAATCCCCTGGCGGGGGGGCATTCACGAGCAGTACTTC	CASSQIPWRGGIHEQYF
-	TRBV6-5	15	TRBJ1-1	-	TGTGCCAGCAGGGTCACAAGGGGAGGGAACACTGAAGCTTTCTTT	CASRVTRGGNTEAFF
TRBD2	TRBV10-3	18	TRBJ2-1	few	TGTGCCATCAGTGAACCGACTAGAGTAGCGGGGTCGGGAAATGAGCAGTTCTTC	CAISEPTRVAGSGNEQFF
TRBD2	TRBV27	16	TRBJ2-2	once	TGTGCCAGCAGTACCACTAGCGGGGCGAACACCGGGGAGCTGTTTTTT	CASSTTSGANTGELFF
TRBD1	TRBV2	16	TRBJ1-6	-	TGTGCCAGCAAGGTCCCGGGACAGGGAATCCTTTCACCCCTCCACTTT	CASKVPGQGILSPLHF
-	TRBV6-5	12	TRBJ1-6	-	TGTGCCAGCGGAGTTTATAATTCACCCCTCCACTTT	CASGVYNSPLHF
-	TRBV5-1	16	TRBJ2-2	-	TGCGCCAGCAGCTTGGATCCGGGGACTGAAGTCGGGGAGCTGTTTTTT	CASSLDPGTEVGELFF
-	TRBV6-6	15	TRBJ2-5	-	TGTGCCAGCAGTTACCCGCAACAAACGGGGGAGACCCAGTACTTC	CASSYPQQTGETQYF
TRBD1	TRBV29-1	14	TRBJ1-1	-	TGCAGCGGTTCGGGACAGGGGGCGGACACTGAAGCTTTCTTT	CSGSGQGADTEAFF
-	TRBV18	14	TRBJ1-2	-	TGTGCCAGCTCACAGGGGGACCTTAACTATGGCTACACCTTC	CASSQGDLNYGYTF
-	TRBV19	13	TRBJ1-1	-	TGTGCCAGCACGGACACCCCGAACACTGAAGCTTTCTTT	CASTDTPNTEAFF
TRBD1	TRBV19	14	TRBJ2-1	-	TGTGCCAGTCAGGACAGGGGGCTAGGGAATGAGCAGTTCTTC	CASQDRGLGNEQFF
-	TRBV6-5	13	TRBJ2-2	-	TGTGCCAGCGCAGGGGTAAAGACCGGGGAGCTGTTTTTT	CASAGVKTGELFF
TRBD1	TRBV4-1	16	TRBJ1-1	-	TGCGCCAGCAGCCAACCTGCAGACAGGGTAGGCACTGAAGCTTTCTTT	CASSQPADRVGTEAFF
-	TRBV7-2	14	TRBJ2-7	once	TGTGCCAGCACCTTCGGTGACAAAACCTACGAGCAGTACTTC	CASTFGDKTYEQYF
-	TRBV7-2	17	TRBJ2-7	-	TGTGCCAGCAGCTTAGTAAGTAGCGGTATGACTTTCTACGAGCAGTACTTC	CASSLVSSGMTFYEQYF
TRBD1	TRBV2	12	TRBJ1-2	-	TGTGCCAGCACACAGGGGGCAGGGGGCTACACCTTC	CASTQGAGGYTF
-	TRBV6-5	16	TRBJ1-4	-	TGTGCCAGCAGTTACTCAGCGACAGAACCTAATGAAAAACTGTTTTTT	CASSYSATEPNEKLFF
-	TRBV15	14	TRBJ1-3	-	TGTGCCACCAGCGGAACAGGGTCTGGAAACACCATATATTTT	CATSGTGSGNTIYF
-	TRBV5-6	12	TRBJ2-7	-	TGTGCCAGCAGCCTATACCCCTACGAGCAGTACTTC	CASSLYPYEQYF
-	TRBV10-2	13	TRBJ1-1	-	TGCGCCAGCCATCTGGCGGGGAACACTGAAGCTTTCTTT	CASHLAGNTEAFF
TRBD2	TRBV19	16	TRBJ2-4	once	TGTGCCAGTAGGCTGGGACTAGCGGGAGACGAAAACATTCAGTACTTC	CASRLGLAGDENIQYF
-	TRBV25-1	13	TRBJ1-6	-	TGTGCCAGCGGGGCGTCCTATAATTCACCCCTCCACTTT	CASGASYNSPLHF
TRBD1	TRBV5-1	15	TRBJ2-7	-	TGCGCCAGCAGCCAACAGGGGGTCGTGTCCTACGAGCAGTACTTC	CASSQQGVVSYEQYF
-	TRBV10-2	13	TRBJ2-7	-	TGCGCCAGCAGTGTGAGGGAAACATACGAGCAGTACTTC	CASSVRETYEQYF
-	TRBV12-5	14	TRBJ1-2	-	TGTGCTAGTGGTTTGGCGACAGCCAGCTATGGCTACACCTTC	CASGLATASYGYTF